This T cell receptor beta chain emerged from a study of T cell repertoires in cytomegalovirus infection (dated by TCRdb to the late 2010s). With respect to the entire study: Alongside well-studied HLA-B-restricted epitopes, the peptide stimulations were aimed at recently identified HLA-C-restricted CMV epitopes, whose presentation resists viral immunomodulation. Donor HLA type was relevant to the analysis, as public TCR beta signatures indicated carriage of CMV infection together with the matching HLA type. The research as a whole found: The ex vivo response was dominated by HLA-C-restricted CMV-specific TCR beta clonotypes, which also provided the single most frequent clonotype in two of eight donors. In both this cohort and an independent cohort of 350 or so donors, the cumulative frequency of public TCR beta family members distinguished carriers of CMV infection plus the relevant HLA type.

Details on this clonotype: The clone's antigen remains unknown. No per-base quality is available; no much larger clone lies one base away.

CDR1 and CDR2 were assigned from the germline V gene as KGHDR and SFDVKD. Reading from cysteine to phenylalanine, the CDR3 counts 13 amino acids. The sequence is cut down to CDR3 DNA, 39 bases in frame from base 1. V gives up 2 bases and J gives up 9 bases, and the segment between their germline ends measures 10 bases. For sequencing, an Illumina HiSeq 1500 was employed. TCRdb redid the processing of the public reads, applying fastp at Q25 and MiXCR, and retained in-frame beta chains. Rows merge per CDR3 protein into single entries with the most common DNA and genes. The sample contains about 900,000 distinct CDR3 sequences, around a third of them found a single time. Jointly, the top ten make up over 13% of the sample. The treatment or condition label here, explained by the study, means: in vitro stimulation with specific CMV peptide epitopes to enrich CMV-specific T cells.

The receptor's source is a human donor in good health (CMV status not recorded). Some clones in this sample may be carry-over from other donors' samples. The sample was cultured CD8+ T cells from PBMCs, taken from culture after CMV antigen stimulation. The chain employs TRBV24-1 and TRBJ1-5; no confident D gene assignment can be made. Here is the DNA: TGTGCCACCAGTGATTATGAGAGTTGGCCCCAGCATTTT. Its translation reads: CATSDYESWPQHF.